Presented here are 2 T cell receptor beta chains from one specimen sequenced in a study of OX40 agonist ivuxolimab in advanced cancers. TCRdb's table, derived via immunoSEQ multiplex PCR, lists solely in-frame clones and lacks some. The sample consists of tens of thousands of clones, less than 90% of them appearing once. Sequencing used CD4+ or CD8+ T cells sorted from blood, obtained in a trial of the OX40 agonist ivuxolimab. The source of these receptors is an adult with an advanced solid tumor such as melanoma, head and neck, liver or kidney cancer.

This rearrangement joins TRBV6-4 to TRBJ2-7; D ambiguous. CDR1 MRHNA and CDR2 SNTAGT come from the germline V gene. The CDR3 is 11 residues long. The V and J ends lost 4 bases and 0 bases respectively, with 1 base between them. In DNA, the CDR3 is TGTGCCAGCAGTGGCTCCTACGAGCAGTACTTC. Amino acid sequence: CASSGSYEQYF.

This clone was observed a handful of times. The rearrangement joins TRBV7-9 to TRBJ1-2; D is possibly TRBD1 (5 bases). The V end was cut by 5 bases, the J end by 6 bases, with 19 bases between. The CDR3 spans 15 residues. CDR1 is SEHNR and CDR2 is FQNEAQ in the germline V gene (reference sequence). The CDR3 is CASSHNDRPGHGYTF. Written as DNA, the CDR3 is TGTGCCAGCAGCCACAACGACAGACCTGGCCATGGCTACACCTTC.